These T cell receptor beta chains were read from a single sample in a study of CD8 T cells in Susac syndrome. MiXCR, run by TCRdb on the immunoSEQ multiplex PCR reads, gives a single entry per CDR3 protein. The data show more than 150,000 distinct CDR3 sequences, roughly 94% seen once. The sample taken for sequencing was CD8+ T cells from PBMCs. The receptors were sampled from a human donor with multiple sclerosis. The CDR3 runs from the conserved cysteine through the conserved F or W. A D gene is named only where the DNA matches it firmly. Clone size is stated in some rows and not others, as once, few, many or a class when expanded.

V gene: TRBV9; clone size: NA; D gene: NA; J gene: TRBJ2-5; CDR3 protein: CASSVRFRETQYF; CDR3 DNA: TGTGCCAGCAGCGTAAGATTTCGAGAGACCCAGTACTTC
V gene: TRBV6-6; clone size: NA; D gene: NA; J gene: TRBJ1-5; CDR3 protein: CASSFRVGHQPQHF; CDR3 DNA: TGTGCCAGCAGTTTCAGGGTGGGTCATCAGCCCCAGCATTTT
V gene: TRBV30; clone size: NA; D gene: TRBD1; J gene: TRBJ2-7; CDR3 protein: CAWSVFSGTGNYEQYF; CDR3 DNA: TGTGCCTGGAGTGTATTTTCCGGGACAGGCAACTACGAGCAGTACTTC
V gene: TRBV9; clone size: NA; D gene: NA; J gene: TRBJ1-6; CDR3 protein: CASSVDRSQPLHF; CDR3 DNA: TGTGCCAGCAGCGTAGACAGGAGTCAGCCCCTCCACTTT
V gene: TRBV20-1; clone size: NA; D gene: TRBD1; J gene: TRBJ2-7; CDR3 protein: CSARDFPGGIYEQYF; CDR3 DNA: TGCAGTGCTAGAGACTTTCCAGGGGGAATCTACGAGCAGTACTTC
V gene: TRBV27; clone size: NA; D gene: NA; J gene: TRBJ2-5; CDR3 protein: CASSFTGSFGTQYF; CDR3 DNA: TGTGCCAGCAGTTTTACAGGTTCCTTCGGGACCCAGTACTTC
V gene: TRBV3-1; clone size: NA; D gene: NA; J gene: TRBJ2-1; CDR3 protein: CASSLSPEARIDEQFF; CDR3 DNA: TGTGCCAGCAGCCTATCCCCCGAGGCCAGGATCGATGAGCAGTTCTTC
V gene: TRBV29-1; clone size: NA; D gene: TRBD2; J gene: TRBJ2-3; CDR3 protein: CSIYTTSGGDTQYF; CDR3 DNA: TGCAGCATATATACGACTAGCGGAGGCGATACGCAGTATTTT
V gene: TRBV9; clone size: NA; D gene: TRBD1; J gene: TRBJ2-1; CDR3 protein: CASSARQGNSNNEQFF; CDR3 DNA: TGTGCCAGCAGCGCCAGACAGGGAAACTCAAACAATGAGCAGTTCTTC
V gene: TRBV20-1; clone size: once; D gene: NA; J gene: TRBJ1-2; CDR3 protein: CSAATRPLTEQVKDGYTF; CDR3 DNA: TGCAGTGCCGCAACGCGTCCCCTGACGGAACAGGTAAAGGATGGCTACACCTTC
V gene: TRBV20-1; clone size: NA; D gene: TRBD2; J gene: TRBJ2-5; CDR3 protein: CSARGRLATEETQYF; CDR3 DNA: TGCAGTGCTAGAGGACGACTAGCGACAGAAGAGACCCAGTACTTC
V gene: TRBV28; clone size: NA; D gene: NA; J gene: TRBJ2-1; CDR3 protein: CASTPFGHNEQFF; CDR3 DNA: TGTGCCAGCACCCCTTTCGGTCACAATGAGCAGTTCTTC
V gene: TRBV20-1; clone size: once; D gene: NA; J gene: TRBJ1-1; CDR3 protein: CSARDIREAFF; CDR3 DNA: TGCAGTGCTAGAGATATCCGGGAAGCTTTCTTT
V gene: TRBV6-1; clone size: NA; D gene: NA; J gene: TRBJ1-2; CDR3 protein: CASSVRHRPHGYTF; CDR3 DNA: TGTGCCAGCAGTGTCCGACACAGGCCCCATGGCTACACCTTC
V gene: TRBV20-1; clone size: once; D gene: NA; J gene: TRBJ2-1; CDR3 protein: CRPGGEYNEQFF; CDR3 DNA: TGCAGGCCAGGAGGGGAATACAATGAGCAGTTCTTC
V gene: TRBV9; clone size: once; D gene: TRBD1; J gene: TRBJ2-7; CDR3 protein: CASSEGTGEYEQYF; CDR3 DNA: TGTGCCAGCAGCGAGGGGACAGGGGAGTACGAGCAGTACTTC
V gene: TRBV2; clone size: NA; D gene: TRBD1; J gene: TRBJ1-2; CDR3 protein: CASLITGGLPYGYTF; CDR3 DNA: TGTGCCAGTTTGATTACAGGGGGGCTCCCTTATGGCTACACCTTC
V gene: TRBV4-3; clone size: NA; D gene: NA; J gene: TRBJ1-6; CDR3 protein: CASSQVRGKYNSPLHF; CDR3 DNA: TGCGCCAGCAGCCAAGTAAGGGGGAAATATAATTCACCCCTCCACTTT
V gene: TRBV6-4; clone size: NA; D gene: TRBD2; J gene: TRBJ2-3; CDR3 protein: CASSDSSGTSGTSTDTQYF; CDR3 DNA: TGTGCCAGCAGTGACTCGAGCGGGACTAGCGGCACTAGCACAGATACGCAGTATTTT
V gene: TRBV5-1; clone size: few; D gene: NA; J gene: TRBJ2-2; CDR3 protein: CASSLGSGRAGELFF; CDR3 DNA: TGCGCCAGCAGCTTGGGATCAGGGAGAGCCGGGGAGCTGTTTTTT
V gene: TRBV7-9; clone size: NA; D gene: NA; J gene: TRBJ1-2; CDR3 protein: CASSLKGGANYGYTF; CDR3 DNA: TGTGCCAGCAGCTTAAAAGGGGGTGCCAACTATGGCTACACCTTC
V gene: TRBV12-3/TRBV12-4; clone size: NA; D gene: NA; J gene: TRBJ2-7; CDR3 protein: CASSLAGSTYEQYF; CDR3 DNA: TGTGCCAGCAGTTTAGCCGGCAGCACCTACGAGCAGTACTTC
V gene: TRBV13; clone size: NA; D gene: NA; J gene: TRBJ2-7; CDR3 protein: CASSLGGRVGSEQYF; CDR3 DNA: TGTGCCAGCAGCTTAGGGGGCAGGGTGGGTTCCGAGCAGTACTTC
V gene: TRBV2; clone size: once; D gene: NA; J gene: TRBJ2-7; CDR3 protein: CASSEGRAVQGTSYEQYF; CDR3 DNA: TGTGCCAGCAGTGAGGGGAGAGCTGTCCAGGGGACGTCCTACGAGCAGTACTTC
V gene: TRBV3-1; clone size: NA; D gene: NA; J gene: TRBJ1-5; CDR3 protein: CASSQDSSRNQPQHF; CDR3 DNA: TGTGCCAGCAGCCAAGATTCGTCAAGAAATCAGCCCCAGCATTTT
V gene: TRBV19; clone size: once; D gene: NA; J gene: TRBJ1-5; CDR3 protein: CASSNWGPQDQPQHF; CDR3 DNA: TGTGCCAGTAGTAACTGGGGACCCCAGGATCAGCCCCAGCATTTT
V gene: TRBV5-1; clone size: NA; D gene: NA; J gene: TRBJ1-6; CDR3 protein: CASQWTDTSPLHF; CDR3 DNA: TGCGCCAGCCAGTGGACAGACACCTCACCCCTCCACTTT
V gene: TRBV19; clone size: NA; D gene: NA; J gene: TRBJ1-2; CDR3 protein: CASSATESDYGYTF; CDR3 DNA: TGTGCCAGCTCGGCGACAGAGTCTGACTATGGCTACACCTTC
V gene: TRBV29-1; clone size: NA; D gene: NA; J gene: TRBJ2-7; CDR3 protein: CSVGHHRGDEQYF; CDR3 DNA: TGCAGCGTTGGACACCACCGAGGGGACGAGCAGTACTTC
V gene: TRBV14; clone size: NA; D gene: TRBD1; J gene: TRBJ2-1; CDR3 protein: CASSQAATGDLVAPYNEQFF; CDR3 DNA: TGTGCCAGCAGCCAAGCCGCGACAGGGGACTTAGTAGCGCCATACAATGAGCAGTTCTTC
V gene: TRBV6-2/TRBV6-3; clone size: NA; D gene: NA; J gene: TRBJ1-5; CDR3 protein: CASSPADTQPQHF; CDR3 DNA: TGTGCCAGCAGTCCCGCCGACACTCAGCCCCAGCATTTT
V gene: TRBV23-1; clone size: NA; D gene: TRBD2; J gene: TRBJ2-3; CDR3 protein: CASSQSQFVSSGATRDTQYF; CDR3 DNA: TGCGCCAGCAGTCAATCTCAGTTTGTGTCTAGCGGGGCAACTCGAGATACGCAGTATTTT
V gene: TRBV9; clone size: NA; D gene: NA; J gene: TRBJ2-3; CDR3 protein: CASSVAGSTDTQYF; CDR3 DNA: TGTGCCAGCAGCGTCGCCGGGTCCACAGATACGCAGTATTTT
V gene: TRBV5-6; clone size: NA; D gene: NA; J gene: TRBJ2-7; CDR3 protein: CASSHFSTPSYEQYF; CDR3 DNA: TGTGCCAGCAGCCATTTCTCGACACCAAGCTACGAGCAGTACTTC
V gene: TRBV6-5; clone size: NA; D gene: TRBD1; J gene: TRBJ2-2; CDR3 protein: CASSPMGTGAGELFF; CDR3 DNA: TGTGCCAGCAGCCCCATGGGGACAGGGGCCGGGGAGCTGTTTTTT
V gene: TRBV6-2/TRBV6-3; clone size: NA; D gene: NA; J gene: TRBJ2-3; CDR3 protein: CASAGRWITTDTQYF; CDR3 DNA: TGTGCCAGCGCCGGCCGCTGGATCACCACAGATACGCAGTATTTT
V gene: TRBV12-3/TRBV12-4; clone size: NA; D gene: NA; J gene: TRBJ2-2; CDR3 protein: CASSLIETGELFF; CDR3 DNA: TGTGCCAGCAGTCTTATTGAAACCGGGGAGCTGTTTTTT
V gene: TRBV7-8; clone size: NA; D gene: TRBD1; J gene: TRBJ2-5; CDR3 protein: CASSPGQGRETQYF; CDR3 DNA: TGTGCCAGCAGCCCAGGACAGGGGCGGGAGACCCAGTACTTC
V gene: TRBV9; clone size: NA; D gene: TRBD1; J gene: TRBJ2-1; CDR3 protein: CASSVWDRGRGNEQFF; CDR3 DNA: TGTGCCAGCAGCGTATGGGACAGGGGCCGCGGCAATGAGCAGTTCTTC
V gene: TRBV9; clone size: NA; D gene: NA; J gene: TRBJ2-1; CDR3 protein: CASSVSYGNEQFF; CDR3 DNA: TGTGCCAGCAGCGTATCCTACGGGAATGAGCAGTTCTTC
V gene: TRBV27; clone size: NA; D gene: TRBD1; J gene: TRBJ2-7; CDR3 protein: CASSPNRDRAFYEQYF; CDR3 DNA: TGTGCCAGCAGCCCGAACCGGGACAGAGCTTTCTACGAGCAGTACTTC
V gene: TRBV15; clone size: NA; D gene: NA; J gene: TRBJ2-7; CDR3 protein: CATSSWAILDRDVSEQYF; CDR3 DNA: TGTGCCACCAGCAGCTGGGCCATCCTTGACAGAGACGTCTCCGAGCAGTACTTC
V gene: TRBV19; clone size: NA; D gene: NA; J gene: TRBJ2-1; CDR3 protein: CATGRPSGEQFF; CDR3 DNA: TGTGCCACGGGGAGGCCTTCGGGTGAGCAGTTCTTC
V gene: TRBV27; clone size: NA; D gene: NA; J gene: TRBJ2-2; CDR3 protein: CASRADTGNTGELFF; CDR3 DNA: TGTGCCAGCAGGGCTGACACGGGGAACACCGGGGAGCTGTTTTTT
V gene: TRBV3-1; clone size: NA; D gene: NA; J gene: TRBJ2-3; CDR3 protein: CASSRQYQGDTQYF; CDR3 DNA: TGTGCCAGCAGCCGTCAATACCAGGGAGATACGCAGTATTTT
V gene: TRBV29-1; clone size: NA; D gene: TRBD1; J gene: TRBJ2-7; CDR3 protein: CSVEEYRIGTGGYEQYF; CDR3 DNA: TGCAGCGTTGAAGAATATCGGATCGGGACAGGGGGCTACGAGCAGTACTTC
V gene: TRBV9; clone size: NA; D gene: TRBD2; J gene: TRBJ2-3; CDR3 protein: CASSDFGTSVTDTQYF; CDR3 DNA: TGTGCCAGCAGCGACTTTGGGACTAGCGTAACAGATACGCAGTATTTT
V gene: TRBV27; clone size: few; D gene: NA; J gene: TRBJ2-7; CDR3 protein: CASSPPSGEQYF; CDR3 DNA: TGTGCCAGCAGTCCCCCCAGCGGGGAGCAGTACTTC
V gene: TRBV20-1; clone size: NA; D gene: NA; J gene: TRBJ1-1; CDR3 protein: CSARGPPGRGNTEAFF; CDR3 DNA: TGCAGTGCTAGAGGCCCACCTGGACGGGGGAACACTGAAGCTTTCTTT
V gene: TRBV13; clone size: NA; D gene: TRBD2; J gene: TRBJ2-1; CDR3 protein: CASSLPRGDYNEQFF; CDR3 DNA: TGTGCCAGCAGCTTACCGCGGGGGGACTACAATGAGCAGTTCTTC
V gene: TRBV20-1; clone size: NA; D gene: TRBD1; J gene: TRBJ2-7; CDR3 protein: CSASLGDRGLDEQYF; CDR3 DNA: TGCAGTGCCTCGTTGGGGGACAGGGGGCTTGATGAGCAGTACTTC
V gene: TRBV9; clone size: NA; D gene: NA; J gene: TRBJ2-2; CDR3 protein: CASSEGGTGELFF; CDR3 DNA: TGTGCCAGCAGCGAGGGGGGGACCGGGGAGCTGTTTTTT
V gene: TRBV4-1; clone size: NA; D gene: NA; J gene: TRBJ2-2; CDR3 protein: CATHGTGELFF; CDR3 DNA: TGCGCCACGCATGGGACCGGGGAGCTGTTTTTT